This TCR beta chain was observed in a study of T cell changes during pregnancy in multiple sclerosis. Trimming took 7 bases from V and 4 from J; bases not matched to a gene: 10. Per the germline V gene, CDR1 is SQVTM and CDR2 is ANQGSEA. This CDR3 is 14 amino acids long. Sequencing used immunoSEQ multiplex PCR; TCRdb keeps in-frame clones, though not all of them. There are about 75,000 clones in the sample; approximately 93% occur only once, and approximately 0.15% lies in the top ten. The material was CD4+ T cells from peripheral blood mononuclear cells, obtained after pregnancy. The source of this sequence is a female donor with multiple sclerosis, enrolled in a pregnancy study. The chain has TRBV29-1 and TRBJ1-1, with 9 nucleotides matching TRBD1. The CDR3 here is CSAYFGQGSTEAFF. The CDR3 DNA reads TGCAGCGCCTACTTTGGACAGGGGAGCACTGAAGCTTTCTTT.